These T cell receptor beta chains were read from a single sample in a study of shared clonotypes between healthy human individuals. The data were produced by immunoSEQ multiplex PCR, yet TCRdb's version contains in-frame clones alone and is incomplete. The sample contains around 1.1 million clones, approximately 80% of which appear only once. Sequencing used memory CD4+ T cells from PBMCs. The origin of the receptors is a man younger than 30 in good health. Some clones in this sample may be carry-over from other donors' samples. Each CDR3 is given with its conserved first and last residue. A D gene is named only where the DNA matches it firmly. Not every row has a clone size; where given, it reads once, few, many or a size class.

CDR3aa	CDR3nt	len	d_gene	v_gene	j_gene	abundance
CASKTGTEQFF	TGTGCCAGCAAGACAGGGACTGAGCAGTTCTTC	11	TRBD1	TRBV6-5	TRBJ2-1	-
CASSDRLVGEQFF	TGTGCCAGCAGCGACAGACTAGTCGGTGAGCAGTTCTTC	13	-	TRBV11-3	TRBJ2-1	-
CASSRQGETQYF	TGTGCCAGCAGTCGTCAGGGGGAGACCCAGTACTTC	12	-	TRBV11-2	TRBJ2-5	-
CASSSTGTPGRQFF	TGTGCCAGCAGCTCTACAGGGACACCCGGGCGGCAGTTCTTC	14	-	TRBV11-2	TRBJ2-1	once
CASSLVGDSGANVLTF	TGCGCCAGCAGCTTGGTTGGTGACTCTGGGGCCAACGTCCTGACTTTC	16	-	TRBV5-1	TRBJ2-6	once
CASSLGGLASPQETQYF	TGTGCCAGCAGCTTGGGGGGACTGGCCAGCCCCCAAGAGACCCAGTACTTC	17	-	TRBV5-4	TRBJ2-5	-
CASSSKTGKAFF	TGTGCCAGCAGCTCAAAGACAGGGAAAGCTTTCTTT	12	TRBD1	TRBV5-4	TRBJ1-1	-
CASSLARDNYEQYF	TGTGCCAGCAGCTTAGCGAGAGATAACTACGAGCAGTACTTC	14	-	TRBV7-2	TRBJ2-7	-
CASSLVGSGSPGELFF	TGTGCCAGCAGCTTAGTTGGTAGCGGGAGCCCCGGGGAGCTGTTTTTT	16	TRBD2	TRBV7-2	TRBJ2-2	-
CASSPRNTGELFF	TGTGCCAGCTCACCACGAAACACCGGGGAGCTGTTTTTT	13	-	TRBV18	TRBJ2-2	-
CASSLGTSDSYEQYF	TGTGCCAGCAGCCTAGGTACTAGCGACTCCTACGAGCAGTACTTC	15	TRBD2	TRBV4-2	TRBJ2-7	-
CASSLSTSGSLYEQYF	TGTGCCAGCAGCTTGTCGACTAGCGGGAGTCTCTACGAGCAGTACTTC	16	TRBD2	TRBV5-6	TRBJ2-7	-
CASSQGYQVNTGELFF	TGTGCCAGCAGCCAAGGGTACCAGGTTAACACCGGGGAGCTGTTTTTT	16	-	TRBV16	TRBJ2-2	-
CASSKTGANTEAFF	TGTGCCAGCAGCAAAACAGGGGCGAACACTGAAGCTTTCTTT	14	TRBD1	TRBV28	TRBJ1-1	-
CASSSLGIRTEAFF	TGTGCCAGCAGCTCGCTGGGGATTCGAACTGAAGCTTTCTTT	14	-	TRBV27	TRBJ1-1	-
CASSLEGGINYNEQFF	TGCGCCAGCAGCTTGGAGGGCGGGATAAACTACAATGAGCAGTTCTTC	16	-	TRBV5-1	TRBJ2-1	-
CASSLGQGSAGNTIYF	TGCGCCAGCAGTCTCGGACAGGGTTCGGCTGGAAACACCATATATTTT	16	TRBD1	TRBV4-1	TRBJ1-3	-
CASSSSSPGESSYEQYF	TGTGCCAGCAGTTCCTCGTCCCCCGGGGAGAGCTCCTACGAGCAGTACTTC	17	-	TRBV27	TRBJ2-7	-
CASSSSQGVTEAFF	TGCGCCAGCAGCTCCTCACAGGGGGTCACTGAAGCTTTCTTT	14	TRBD1	TRBV5-1	TRBJ1-1	-
CASPAVNTEAFF	TGTGCCAGTCCAGCTGTGAACACTGAAGCTTTCTTT	12	-	TRBV21-1	TRBJ1-1	few
CASSLKGGAAYEQYF	TGTGCCAGCAGCTTAAAGGGTGGGGCAGCTTACGAGCAGTACTTC	15	-	TRBV7-3	TRBJ2-7	few
CASSSTAGDYGYTF	TGCGCCAGCAGCTCGACAGCAGGGGACTATGGCTACACCTTC	14	-	TRBV5-1	TRBJ1-2	-
CASSSGVAGANVLTF	TGTGCCAGCAGCTCTGGGGTGGCTGGGGCCAACGTCCTGACTTTC	15	-	TRBV5-8	TRBJ2-6	-
CASSLNPTGREQYF	TGTGCCAGCAGTTTAAACCCCACAGGCCGCGAGCAGTACTTC	14	-	TRBV28	TRBJ2-7	-
CASSPRNEKLFF	TGTGCCAGCAGTCCCCGTAATGAAAAACTGTTTTTT	12	-	TRBV28	TRBJ1-4	few
CASSKQNTGELFF	TGTGCCAGCAGCAAACAGAACACCGGGGAGCTGTTTTTT	13	-	TRBV5-6	TRBJ2-2	many
CSVETPAAGGRGQFF	TGCAGCGTTGAAACTCCTGCCGCGGGTGGCCGGGGGCAGTTCTTC	15	-	TRBV29-1	TRBJ2-1	-
CASSFVGVGQNEQFF	TGTGCCAGCAGTTTTGTCGGAGTGGGACAAAATGAGCAGTTCTTC	15	-	TRBV28	TRBJ2-1	-
CATLDRGTDTQYF	TGCGCCACCTTGGACAGGGGAACAGATACGCAGTATTTT	13	TRBD1	TRBV10-2	TRBJ2-3	many
CASSYVKGNVPEAFF	TGTGCCAGCAGTTACGTGAAGGGGAATGTCCCTGAAGCTTTCTTT	15	-	TRBV6-5	TRBJ1-1	-
CASSSRGDPINEKLFF	TGTGCCAGCAGTTCCCGGGGGGACCCCATAAATGAAAAACTGTTTTTT	16	-	TRBV28	TRBJ1-4	-
CASRSGGTRQPQHF	TGTGCCAGCAGGTCTGGGGGTACAAGGCAGCCCCAGCATTTT	14	-	TRBV2	TRBJ1-5	-
CASTRSGEQFF	TGTGCCAGCACTAGGAGCGGAGAGCAGTTCTTC	11	-	TRBV6-1	TRBJ2-1	-
CSVPWGAAGYTF	TGCAGCGTTCCCTGGGGGGCGGCTGGCTACACCTTC	12	-	TRBV29-1	TRBJ1-2	-
CSARVQGRQFF	TGCAGTGCTAGGGTACAGGGACGGCAGTTCTTC	11	-	TRBV20-1	TRBJ2-1	-
CATTGTGTSGTGELFF	TGTGCCACAACAGGAACCGGGACTAGCGGGACCGGGGAGCTGTTTTTT	16	TRBD2	TRBV2	TRBJ2-2	-